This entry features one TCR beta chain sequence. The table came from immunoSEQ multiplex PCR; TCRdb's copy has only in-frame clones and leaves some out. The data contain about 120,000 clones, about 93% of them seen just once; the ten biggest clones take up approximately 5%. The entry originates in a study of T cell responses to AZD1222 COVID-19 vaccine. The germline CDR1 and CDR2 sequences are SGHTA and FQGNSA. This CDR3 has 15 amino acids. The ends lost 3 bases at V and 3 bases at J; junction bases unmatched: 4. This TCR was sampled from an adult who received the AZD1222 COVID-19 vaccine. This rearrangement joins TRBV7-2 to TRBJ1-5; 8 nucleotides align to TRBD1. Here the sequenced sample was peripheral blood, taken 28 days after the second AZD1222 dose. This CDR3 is CASSLTGANNQPQHF. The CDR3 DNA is TGTGCCAGCAGCTTGACAGGGGCGAACAATCAGCCCCAGCATTTT. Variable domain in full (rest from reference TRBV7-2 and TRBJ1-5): GAGVSQSPSNKVTEKGKDVELRCDPISGHTALYWYRQSLGQGLEFLIYFQGNSAPDKSGLPSDRFSAERTGGSVSTLTIQRTQQEDSAVYLCASSLTGANNQPQHFGDGTRLSIL.